This TCR beta chain emerged from a study of monozygotic twins with inflammatory bowel disease. Germline V lookup: CDR1 MGHDK, CDR2 SYGVNS. The CDR3 contains 15 residues. TCRdb processed the 5' RACE reads again and assigns one entry to each CDR3 protein, with no DNA. The sample has about 450,000 distinct CDR3 sequences. The sample taken for sequencing was blood. V usage is TRBV25-1 and J usage is TRBJ1-1; TCRdb names TRBD1, which stays unverified in the absence of DNA. This TCR derives from a human donor with ulcerative colitis or Crohn's disease, or a healthy co-twin of an affected twin (not recorded which). This chain's CDR3 is CASSPPHGLNTEAFF.